One sample yielded the 18 T cell receptor beta chains listed below, sequenced in a study of blood T cell repertoires in COVID-19. Clones were sequenced by immunoSEQ multiplex PCR, and TCRdb holds only the in-frame ones, with some missing. The sample has approximately 270,000 clones, over 75% seen once. What was sequenced was peripheral blood. These TCRs come from a human donor with COVID-19, enrolled during active disease. The donor label of this sample is uncertain.

The chain joins TRBV5-6 to TRBJ1-3; 7 bases map to TRBD1. Trimming took 2 bases from V and 8 from J; bases not matched to a gene: 4. CDR3 length equals 13 residues. Per the germline V gene, CDR1 is SGHDT and CDR2 is YYEEEE. CDR3 loop: CASSLGQEDTIYF. DNA of the CDR3: TGTGCCAGCAGCTTAGGACAGGAAGACACCATATATTTT.

This clone came up once. V is TRBV4-2 and J is TRBJ1-4; D call uncertain. The CDR3 runs 16 residues. The V end lost 0 bases, the J end lost 5 bases, and 13 bases lay between the germline ends. Germline V lookup: CDR1 LGHNA, CDR2 YNFKEQ. CDR3 protein: CASSQERTRGNEKLFF. Here the CDR3 DNA reads TGTGCCAGCAGCCAAGAAAGGACCCGCGGGAATGAAAAACTGTTTTTT.

This clone has just a few counts. This CDR3 is also generated by other DNA sequences in the sample. The chain couples TRBV19 to TRBJ1-5; TRBD1 might be the D (6 bases). Germline loops: CDR1 LNHDA, CDR2 SQIVND (reference sequence). V lost 3 bases to trimming and J lost 6 bases, with 9 bases between them. This CDR3 contains 13 residues. The CDR3 here is CASSIGGPQPQHF. The CDR3, as DNA: TGTGCCAGTAGTATTGGGGGCCCTCAGCCCCAGCATTTT.

J is TRBJ1-1 and V is TRBV12-3 or TRBV12-4; D remains unclear. Trimming left V 6 bases short and J 3 bases short, with 11 bases between. CDR3 length equals 13 residues. The CDR3 loop is CASRNFGDTEAFF. The CDR3 DNA reads as TGTGCCAGCAGGAACTTCGGGGACACTGAAGCTTTCTTT.

This clone was recorded once. The gene calls are TRBV27 and TRBJ2-1, with D perhaps TRBD2 (5 bases). Trimming left V 5 bases short and J 12 bases short, with 14 bases between. The CDR3 spans 12 residues. Per germline, CDR1 MNHEY and CDR2 SMNVEV (reference sequence). The CDR3 here is CASSREGFGQFF. CDR3 DNA: TGTGCCAGCAGTCGCGAGGGCTTCGGGCAGTTCTTC.

The chain links TRBV28 to TRBJ1-4; D is ambiguous. The CDR3 is 15 residues long. Deletions cut 3 bases from V and 3 bases from J, with 11 bases between. The germline V gene encodes CDR1 MDHEN and CDR2 SYDVKM. In DNA, the CDR3 is TGTGCCAGCAGTTTGGAGGCAGCTTCTAATGAAAAACTGTTTTTT. Protein product: CASSLEAASNEKLFF.

The V gene is TRBV7-2, the J gene TRBJ2-7; 16 positions agree with TRBD2. This CDR3 is built from 19 residues. Germline CDR1 and CDR2: SGHTA and FQGNSA. The trim removed 6 bases at V and 1 base at J, leaving 12 bases unmatched. The CDR3 nucleotides are TGTGCCAGCAGAAAAAACTCGGGACTAGCGGGAGGGCCGTCCTACGAGCAGTACTTC. Protein: CASRKNSGLAGGPSYEQYF.

The CDR3 loop is CASTGALFGYTF. The CDR3 nucleotides are TGTGCCTCCACGGGTGCCCTTTTTGGCTACACCTTC. The rearrangement joins TRBV30 to TRBJ1-2; no reliable D call. This CDR3 is 12 amino acids long. Trimming shortened V by 7 bases and J by 7 bases, and 16 bases separated the two germline ends. The germline CDR1 and CDR2 sequences are GTSNPN and SVGIG (reference sequence).

The chain couples TRBV19 to TRBJ1-5, with D possibly TRBD1 on 6 matching bases. Germline CDR1 is LNHDA and CDR2 is SQIVND (reference sequence). Trimming removed 0 bases at V and 5 bases at J, with 14 bases between. The CDR3 runs to 16 residues. CDR3 DNA sequence: TGTGCCAGTAGTATAGAGGGGGCAGGGCGGGATCAGCCCCAGCATTTT. It translates to CASSIEGAGRDQPQHF. Using reference TRBV19 and TRBJ1-5 for the parts outside the CDR3, the full variable domain is DGGITQSPKYLFRKEGQNVTLSCEQNLNHDAMYWYRQDPGQGLRLIYYSQIVNDFQKGDIAEGYSVSREKKESFPLTVTSAQKNPTAFYLCASSIEGAGRDQPQHFGDGTRLSIL.

This clone was seen only once. The rearrangement links TRBV7-9 to TRBJ1-3, with D possibly matching TRBD1 (5 bases). Germline-derived CDR1 and CDR2 are SEHNR and FQNEAQ (reference sequence). CDR3 length equals 17 residues. Trimming shortened V by 1 base and J by 1 base, and 14 bases separated the two germline ends. The CDR3 coding sequence is TGTGCCAGCAGCTTAGATCTGCCTACAGGTTCTGGAAACACCATATATTTT. Amino acids: CASSLDLPTGSGNTIYF.

This clone was seen only a few times. The chain is built from TRBV2 and TRBJ2-2; a possible D gene is TRBD1 (6 bases). V was clipped by 7 bases and J by 0 bases, with 9 bases between them. The CDR3 runs to 14 residues. Germline V gives CDR1 SNHLY, CDR2 FYNNEI. CDR3 region: CASKQGANTGELFF. DNA of the CDR3: TGTGCCAGCAAACAGGGTGCGAACACCGGGGAGCTGTTTTTT.

Only a few counts were recorded for this clone. V is TRBV18 and J is TRBJ2-3; TRBD1 matches at 9 bases. CDR1 KGHSH and CDR2 LQKENI come from the germline V gene. Trimming cost V 7 bases and J 1 base; bases outside gene matches: 3. This CDR3 is built from 14 residues. CDR3 sequence reads: CASFRDRGTDTQYF. CDR3 nucleotides: TGTGCCAGCTTCCGGGACAGGGGCACAGATACGCAGTATTTT.

The rearrangement links TRBV10-3 to TRBJ2-2; 7 bases match TRBD1. V gave up 5 bases and J gave up 7 bases; unmatched junction bases: 10. CDR1 is ENHRY, CDR2 SYGVKD, per germline. The CDR3 runs to 15 residues. The CDR3 nucleotides read TGTGCCATCAGTCATACAGACAGGGACGACGGGGAGCTGTTTTTT. It encodes CAISHTDRDDGELFF.

This rearrangement joins TRBV30 to TRBJ1-5; D is undetermined. This CDR3 spans 13 amino acids. V lost 2 bases, J lost 4 bases, and 9 bases lay in between. Germline-derived CDR1 and CDR2 are GTSNPN and SVGIG (reference sequence). In nucleotides, the CDR3 is TGTGCCTGGAGTACGGCGGGAAATCAGCCCCAGCATTTT. Its protein product is CAWSTAGNQPQHF. Full variable domain (rest looked up from reference TRBV30 and TRBJ1-5): SQTIHQWPATLVQPVGSPLSLECTVEGTSNPNLYWYRQAAGRGLQLLFYSVGIGQISSEVPQNLSASRPQDRQFILSSKKLLLSDSGFYLCAWSTAGNQPQHFGDGTRLSIL.

The rearrangement links TRBV27 to TRBJ1-4, with D maybe TRBD1 (5 bases). The V end lost 5 bases, the J end lost 7 bases, and 11 bases lay between the germline ends. The CDR3 length is 13 residues. Germline V gene lookup returns CDR1 MNHEY and CDR2 SMNVEV (reference sequence). The CDR3 protein is CASSKQVGEKLFF. The DNA for the CDR3 is TGTGCCAGCAGTAAACAGGTCGGTGAAAAACTGTTTTTT.

The chain recombines TRBV4-2 with TRBJ2-2, with 7 bases matching TRBD1. The CDR3 covers 15 residues. Germline V gene sequence: CDR1 LGHNA, CDR2 YNFKEQ. J gave up 5 bases and V 5 bases, and 8 bases lay outside the gene matches. The CDR3 region is CASSVRQGRTGELFF. CDR3 bases: TGTGCCAGCAGCGTCCGACAGGGACGGACCGGGGAGCTGTTTTTT.

The chain carries TRBV7-8 and TRBJ1-1, with D perhaps matching TRBD1 (5 bases). The CDR3 loop spans 15 amino acids. Germline V lookup: CDR1 SGHVS, CDR2 FQNEAQ. V was cut by 1 base and J by 6 bases, with 15 bases left in between. CDR3: CASSLEGRSIAEAFF. The DNA of the CDR3 is TGTGCCAGCAGCTTAGAGGGGAGGAGCATAGCTGAAGCTTTCTTT.

V usage is TRBV5-1 and J usage is TRBJ2-3; 8 bases fit TRBD2. From germline, CDR1 is SGHRS and CDR2 YFSETQ. The CDR3 sequence is 18 residues long. Trimming removed 1 base from V and 1 base from J; junction bases left unmatched: 11. The CDR3: CASSLRTGGGPGTDTQYF. The CDR3 nucleotides are TGCGCCAGCAGCTTGCGTACGGGAGGGGGGCCTGGCACAGATACGCAGTATTTT.